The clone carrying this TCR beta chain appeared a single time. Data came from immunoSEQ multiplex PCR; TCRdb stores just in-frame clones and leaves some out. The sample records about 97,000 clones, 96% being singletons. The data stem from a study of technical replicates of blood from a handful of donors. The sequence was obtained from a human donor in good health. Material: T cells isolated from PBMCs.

The CDR3 is CASSRRTGLIQGNTIYF. The CDR3 DNA follows: TGTGCCAGCAGCAGAAGGACAGGGCTAATACAGGGAAACACCATATATTTT. This chain joins TRBV7-8 and TRBJ1-3; 8 nucleotides match TRBD1. The CDR3 sequence is 17 residues long. The V gene end was trimmed by 5 bases and the J gene end by 4 bases; junction bases not matched to a gene: 13. The germline V gene encodes CDR1 SGHVS and CDR2 FQNEAQ.